This T cell receptor beta chain originates from a study of neoadjuvant anti-PD-1 for oral cavity cancer. Broader study findings: Post-treatment tumors with larger preexisting clones showed more shrinkage. Pretreatment Treg/Th17 ratio correlated inversely with post-treatment tumor clonality.

The CDR3 sequence is 13 residues long. V shed 5 bases and J shed 6 bases, with 10 bases lying between them. Germline CDR1 SEHNR, CDR2 FQNEAQ (reference sequence). This clone was observed once. What it binds is unknown. Tumor libraries mostly used 4.5 to 5.5 ug genomic DNA, two replicates each. Here immunoSEQ multiplex PCR was the method, and the copy in TCRdb shows in-frame clones only, minus some. Of 9,500 to 12,000 clones listed, roughly half are singletons. This specimen was tumor tissue, taken before nivolumab (anti-PD-1) treatment. This chain connects TRBV7-9 to TRBJ2-2; D ambiguous. The source of this sequence is a person aged 35-79 years with oral cavity squamous cell carcinoma. CDR3 sequence: CASSAMGAGELFF. The CDR3 DNA sequence: TGTGCCAGCAGCGCAATGGGCGCCGGGGAGCTGTTTTTT. Drawing the rest from reference TRBV7-9 and TRBJ2-2, the complete variable domain is DTGVSQNPRHKITKRGQNVTFRCDPISEHNRLYWYRQTLGQGPEFLTYFQNEAQLEKSRLLSDRFSAERPKGSFSTLEIQRTEQGDSAMYLCASSAMGAGELFFGEGSRLTVL.